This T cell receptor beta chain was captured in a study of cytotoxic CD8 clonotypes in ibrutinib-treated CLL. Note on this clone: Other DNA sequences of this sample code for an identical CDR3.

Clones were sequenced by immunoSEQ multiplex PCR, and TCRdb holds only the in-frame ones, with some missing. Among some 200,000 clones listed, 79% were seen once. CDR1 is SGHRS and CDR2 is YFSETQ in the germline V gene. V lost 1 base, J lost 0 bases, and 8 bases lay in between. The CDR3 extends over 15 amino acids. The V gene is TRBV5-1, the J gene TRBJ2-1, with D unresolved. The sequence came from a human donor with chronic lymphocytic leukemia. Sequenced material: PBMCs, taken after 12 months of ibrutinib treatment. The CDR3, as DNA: TGCGCCAGCAGCTTGTCGGGCCTCTCCTACAATGAGCAGTTCTTC. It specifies CASSLSGLSYNEQFF.